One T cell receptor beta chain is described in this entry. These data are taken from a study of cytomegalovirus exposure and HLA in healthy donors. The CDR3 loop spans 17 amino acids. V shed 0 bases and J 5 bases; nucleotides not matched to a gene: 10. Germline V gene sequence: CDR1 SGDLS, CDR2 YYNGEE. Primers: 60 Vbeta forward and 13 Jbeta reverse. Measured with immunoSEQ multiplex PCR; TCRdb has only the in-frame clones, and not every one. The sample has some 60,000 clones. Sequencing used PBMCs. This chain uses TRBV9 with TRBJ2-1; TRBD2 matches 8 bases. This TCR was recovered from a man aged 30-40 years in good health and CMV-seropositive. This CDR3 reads CASSVERASGPDNEQFF. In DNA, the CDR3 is TGTGCCAGCAGCGTAGAAAGGGCTAGCGGGCCCGACAATGAGCAGTTCTTC.